This T cell receptor beta chain came from a study of cytomegalovirus exposure and HLA in healthy donors. On this clone itself: The antigen is undetermined.

Broader study findings: Compared with the roughly 670-donor mean, an Asian-associated ancestry cluster reportedly had fewer N-insertions, according to a later analysis.

Use of 60 Vbeta and 13 Jbeta primers characterized the PCR. Profiled with immunoSEQ multiplex PCR; TCRdb holds only in-frame clones, not every one. Of 200,000 or so clones in the sample, around 75% were seen once. This clonotype was sampled from a male donor in good health and CMV-seropositive. Sequenced: PBMCs.

The CDR3 nucleotides read TGTGCCAGCCGGGACAGAGCAAATCAGCCCCAGCATTTT. Its translation: CASRDRANQPQHF. The gene calls are TRBV10-3 and TRBJ1-5; TRBD1 aligns across 7 bases. Losses at the gene ends were 10 bases for V and 4 bases for J; bases not matched to a gene: 7. CDR1 and CDR2 (germline): ENHRY, SYGVKD. The CDR3 sequence is 13 residues long.